The following is a T cell receptor (beta chain) sequence with its context. The CDR3 is 16 residues long. V trimming: 4 bases; J trimming: 8 bases; junction bases outside the gene matches: 14. Germline lookup yields CDR1 SGDLS and CDR2 YYNGEE. This specimen belongs to a study of cytomegalovirus exposure and HLA in healthy donors. Primers for the PCR totalled 60 Vbeta and 13 Jbeta. Assay used: immunoSEQ multiplex PCR; TCRdb lists only in-frame clones, some missing. Of approximately 190,000 clones listed, around 88% are singletons. Sequencing was performed on PBMCs. This receptor was obtained from a man aged 35 to 55 in good health and CMV-seropositive. This chain connects TRBV9 to TRBJ2-3; 9 bases fit TRBD1. The chain's CDR3 is CASSSGTGTGYGTQYF. CDR3 nucleotides: TGTGCCAGCAGCTCCGGGACAGGGACCGGTTATGGTACGCAGTATTTT.